Presented here are 21 T cell receptor beta chains from one specimen sequenced in a study of control samples from healthy donors and cancer patients (dated by TCRdb to the early 2020s). The method behind the library was the immunoSEQ multiplex PCR assay. As stored in TCRdb, this immuneACCESS dataset retains in-frame rearrangements with V and J assigned. A fraction of the clones does not appear; measured against another copy, unresolved V genes explain less than half of the discrepancy, and the remainder lacks a known reason. The table for this sample lists 100,000 to 150,000 clones; around 92% of them were counted only once. The ten largest clones take up roughly 1.9% of the sample. Sequenced material: blood. The receptor source for this set is a woman in her forties or fifties in good health.

This sequence joins TRBV5-1 and TRBJ2-5; 10 bases fit TRBD2. J lost 5 bases, V lost 1 base, and 20 bases had no gene match. Germline CDR1 is SGHRS and CDR2 is YFSETQ. This CDR3 is 20 amino acids long. The CDR3 region has the DNA TGCGCCAGCAGCTTGCCTCCGAACCGACTAAGCGGGAGGGGTAGGGAGACCCAGTACTTC. As protein: CASSLPPNRLSGRGRETQYF.

The rearrangement links TRBV7-9 to TRBJ1-4; D is uncertain. The V and J ends lost 6 bases and 0 bases respectively, with 11 bases between them. Germline V gene data show CDR1 as SEHNR and CDR2 as FQNEAQ (reference sequence). The CDR3 length is 15 residues. This chain's CDR3 is CASRGHRPTNEKLFF. Written as DNA, the CDR3 is TGTGCCAGCAGGGGTCACCGCCCAACTAATGAAAAACTGTTTTTT.

The chain joins TRBV5-1 to TRBJ2-7; D is unclear. V dropped 4 bases and J dropped 7 bases, with 15 bases sitting between them. From germline, CDR1 is SGHRS and CDR2 YFSETQ. CDR3 length equals 13 residues. CDR3 region: CASSGGWVGEQYF. CDR3 coding DNA: TGCGCCAGCAGCGGTGGATGGGTAGGGGAGCAGTACTTC. Full variable domain (rest looked up from reference TRBV5-1 and TRBJ2-7): KAGVTQTPRYLIKTRGQQVTLSCSPISGHRSVSWYQQTPGQGLQFLFEYFSETQRNKGNFPGRFSGRQFSNSRSEMNVSTLELGDSALYLCASSGGWVGEQYFGPGTRLTVT.

This clone was counted a few times. This chain links TRBV10-3 with TRBJ1-3; D gene uncertain. The germline V gene encodes CDR1 ENHRY and CDR2 SYGVKD. V gave up 0 bases and J gave up 4 bases, with 13 bases separating them. This CDR3 comprises 16 residues. CDR3 DNA: TGTGCCATCAGTGAGTCGACCGGAGGGCAGGGAAACACCATATATTTT. As protein: CAISESTGGQGNTIYF.

This clone occurred a few times. The chain employs TRBV7-8 and TRBJ1-4; D is ambiguous. The CDR3 totals 17 residues. Trimming took 2 bases from V and 5 from J, leaving 18 bases between them. The germline CDR1 and CDR2 sequences are SGHVS and FQNEAQ. CDR3 in amino acids: CASSLSRRADPNEKLFF. The DNA for the CDR3 is TGTGCCAGCAGCTTATCACGGCGGGCGGATCCGAATGAAAAACTGTTTTTT.

This chain links TRBV13 with TRBJ1-1, with 9 bases lining up with TRBD1. CDR1 and CDR2 from the germline V gene are PRHDT and FYEKMQ (reference sequence). V trimming: 6 bases; J trimming: 11 bases; junction bases outside the gene matches: 7. The CDR3 has 12 amino acids. The CDR3 here is CASSPRTGAAFF. CDR3 bases: TGTGCCAGCAGTCCACGGACAGGGGCGGCTTTCTTT.

The V call is TRBV7-9, the J call TRBJ2-7, with no clear D. The CDR3 is 15 residues long. Germline values: CDR1 SEHNR, CDR2 FQNEAQ (reference sequence). V lost 3 bases to trimming and J lost 2 bases, with 14 bases between them. CDR3: CASSFGQSAAYEQYF. DNA of the CDR3: TGTGCCAGCAGCTTCGGTCAATCGGCTGCCTACGAGCAGTACTTC.

The gene calls are TRBV10-1 and TRBJ2-2, with a possible D match to TRBD1 (6 bases). The germline V and J ends were trimmed by 6 bases and 4 bases, with 9 bases remaining between them. Per the germline V gene, CDR1 is WNHNN and CDR2 is SYGVQD (reference sequence). The CDR3 has 13 residues. CDR3 in amino acids: CASSQGGTGELFF. The CDR3 DNA sequence: TGCGCCAGCAGCCAAGGGGGCACCGGGGAGCTGTTTTTT.

The CDR3 sequence: CASTNLDYNEQFF. The CDR3 DNA follows: TGTGCCAGCACCAACCTAGACTACAATGAGCAGTTCTTC. This chain links TRBV5-4 with TRBJ2-1; D unclear. The CDR3 contains 13 residues. The germline V and J ends were trimmed by 6 bases and 3 bases, with 10 bases remaining between them. Germline V gives CDR1 SGHNT, CDR2 YYREEE (reference sequence). Variable domain in full (rest from reference TRBV5-4 and TRBJ2-1): ETGVTQSPTHLIKTRGQQVTLRCSSQSGHNTVSWYQQALGQGPQFIFQYYREEENGRGNFPPRFSGLQFPNYSSELNVNALELDDSALYLCASTNLDYNEQFFGPGTRLTVL.

The rearrangement uses TRBV16 and TRBJ1-4; D is uncertain. V was pared by 4 bases and J by 0 bases, with 12 bases between. Germline assignment: CDR1 KGHSY and CDR2 FQNENV. This CDR3 is 16 amino acids long. CDR3 nucleotide sequence: TGTGCCAGCAGCCTCGGAATACCTGCAACTAATGAAAAACTGTTTTTT. Protein sequence: CASSLGIPATNEKLFF.

The genes are TRBV5-4 and TRBJ2-3, with TRBD2 matching 8 bases. CDR3 size: 17 residues. Germline V gives CDR1 SGHNT, CDR2 YYREEE (reference sequence). Unmatched junction bases numbered 14, after V lost 4 bases and J lost 4 bases. DNA of the CDR3: TGTGCCAGCAGCCTGGGGGTCGCGGGGGGAACCCCAGATACGCAGTATTTT. Protein: CASSLGVAGGTPDTQYF. Full variable domain (outside the CDR3, taken from reference TRBV5-4 and TRBJ2-3): ETGVTQSPTHLIKTRGQQVTLRCSSQSGHNTVSWYQQALGQGPQFIFQYYREEENGRGNFPPRFSGLQFPNYSSELNVNALELDDSALYLCASSLGVAGGTPDTQYFGPGTRLTVL.

In DNA form, the CDR3 reads TGTGCCACCAGTGATTCGCTCTCCGGAATAGAGGATACGCAGTATTTT. Protein product: CATSDSLSGIEDTQYF. V is TRBV24-1 and J is TRBJ2-3; D gene ambiguous. Germline lookup yields CDR1 KGHDR and CDR2 SFDVKD. Trimming removed 2 bases at V and 6 bases at J, with 17 bases between. The CDR3 is made up of 16 amino acids.

This clone was seen only once. CDR3 region: CASSTRTNTGELFF. The CDR3 DNA follows: TGCGCCAGCAGCACCAGGACGAACACCGGGGAGCTGTTTTTT. V gene TRBV5-1 combines with J gene TRBJ2-2; D gene uncertain. Between the trimmed V and J ends, which lost 4 bases and 0 bases, there was a span of 7 bases. This CDR3 has 14 residues. Germline values: CDR1 SGHRS, CDR2 YFSETQ. The full variable domain, with the rest looked up from reference TRBV5-1 and TRBJ2-2, is KAGVTQTPRYLIKTRGQQVTLSCSPISGHRSVSWYQQTPGQGLQFLFEYFSETQRNKGNFPGRFSGRQFSNSRSEMNVSTLELGDSALYLCASSTRTNTGELFFGEGSRLTVL.

The V call is TRBV5-4, the J call TRBJ2-2; TRBD2 matches 7 bases. After removal of 5 bases from V and 0 bases from J, the junction contained 4 bases not matched to a gene. Germline lookup yields CDR1 SGHNT and CDR2 YYREEE (reference sequence). This CDR3 is 15 amino acids long. Written as DNA, the CDR3 is TGTGCCAGCAGATCTGGGGGGGCGAACACCGGGGAGCTGTTTTTT. It codes for CASRSGGANTGELFF.

The genes are TRBV9 and TRBJ1-2; a possible D gene is TRBD1 (5 bases). From germline, CDR1 is SGDLS and CDR2 YYNGEE. CDR3 length equals 19 residues. The germline V and J ends were trimmed by 0 bases and 8 bases, with 29 bases remaining between them. This chain's CDR3 is CASSVDPTGAGRVLGGYTF. CDR3 in DNA: TGTGCCAGCAGCGTAGACCCTACAGGCGCTGGGAGGGTCCTAGGGGGCTACACCTTC. Combining the CDR3 with reference TRBV9 and TRBJ1-2 gives the whole variable domain DSGVTQTPKHLITATGQRVTLRCSPRSGDLSVYWYQQSLDQGLQFLIQYYNGEERAKGNILERFSAQQFPDLHSELNLSSLELGDSALYFCASSVDPTGAGRVLGGYTFGSGTRLTVV.

The chain combines TRBV30 with TRBJ2-1, with D unresolved. This CDR3 has 13 residues. V lost 0 bases, J lost 5 bases, and 8 bases lay in between. The germline CDR1 and CDR2 sequences are GTSNPN and SVGIG (reference sequence). The CDR3 DNA sequence: TGTGCCTGGAGTGTGTTTGGAAACAATGAGCAGTTCTTC. Its translation is CAWSVFGNNEQFF.

The genes are TRBV11-3 and TRBJ2-7; D remains unclear. Deletions cut 1 base from V and 1 base from J, with 5 bases between. The CDR3 has 13 residues. Germline CDR1 reads SGHNT; CDR2 reads YENEEA. The CDR3 loop reads CASSLGSSYEQYF. The CDR3, as DNA: TGTGCCAGCAGCTTAGGCAGTTCCTACGAGCAGTACTTC.

The gene calls are TRBV27 and TRBJ2-3, with TRBD2 as a possible D gene (6 bases). V dropped 5 bases and J dropped 5 bases, with 20 bases sitting between them. The CDR3 spans 16 residues. CDR1 and CDR2 (germline): MNHEY, SMNVEV (reference sequence). The CDR3 coding sequence is TGTGCCAGCAGTGCCTACGGGGGACTTCGGGGAGATACGCAGTATTTT. Translation: CASSAYGGLRGDTQYF.

The V call is TRBV11-2, the J call TRBJ2-3, with D uncertain. CDR3 length equals 12 residues. Trimming stripped 2 bases from V and 7 bases from J, with 7 bases between. Germline CDR1 is SGHAT and CDR2 is FQNNGV. The CDR3 nucleotides are TGTGCCAGCAGCTTATCTGGGTATACGCAGTATTTT. It translates to CASSLSGYTQYF.

The rearrangement links TRBV20-1 to TRBJ2-7; D call uncertain. This CDR3 has 13 amino acids. Trimming took off 3 bases at V and 5 bases at J, with 14 bases between the two ends. Germline V lookup: CDR1 DFQATT, CDR2 SNEGSKA (reference sequence). The CDR3 DNA sequence: TGCAGTGCTAGTAGACCCGGGCTTAACGAGCAGTACTTC. It codes for CSASRPGLNEQYF.

The CDR3 loop reads CASPPPGPHTGELFF. For the CDR3, the DNA is TGTGCCAGCCCCCCCCCGGGACCCCACACCGGGGAGCTGTTTTTT. The genes are TRBV28 and TRBJ2-2; the D gene could be TRBD1 or TRBD2 (5 bases each). Per the germline V gene, CDR1 is MDHEN and CDR2 is SYDVKM. The CDR3 loop spans 15 amino acids. V dropped 8 bases and J dropped 3 bases, with 16 bases sitting between them.